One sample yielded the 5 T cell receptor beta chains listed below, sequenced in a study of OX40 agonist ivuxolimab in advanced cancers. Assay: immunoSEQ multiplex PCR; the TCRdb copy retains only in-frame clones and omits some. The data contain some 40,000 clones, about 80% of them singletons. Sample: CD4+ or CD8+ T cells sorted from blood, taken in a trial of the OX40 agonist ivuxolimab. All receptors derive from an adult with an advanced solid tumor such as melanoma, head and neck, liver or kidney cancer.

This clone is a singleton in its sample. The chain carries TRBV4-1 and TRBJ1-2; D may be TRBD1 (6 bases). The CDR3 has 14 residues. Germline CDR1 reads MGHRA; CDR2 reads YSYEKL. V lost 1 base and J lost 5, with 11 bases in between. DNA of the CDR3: TGCGCCAGCAGCCAAGCCGGACAGCTTTATGGCTACACCTTC. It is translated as CASSQAGQLYGYTF.

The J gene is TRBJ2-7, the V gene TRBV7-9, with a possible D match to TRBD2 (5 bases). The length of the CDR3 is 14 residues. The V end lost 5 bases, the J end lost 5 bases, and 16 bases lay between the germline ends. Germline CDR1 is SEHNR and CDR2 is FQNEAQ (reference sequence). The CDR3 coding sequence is TGTGCCAGCAGCCCCGCAGGAGGTCTCGACGAGCAGTACTTC. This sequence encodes CASSPAGGLDEQYF.

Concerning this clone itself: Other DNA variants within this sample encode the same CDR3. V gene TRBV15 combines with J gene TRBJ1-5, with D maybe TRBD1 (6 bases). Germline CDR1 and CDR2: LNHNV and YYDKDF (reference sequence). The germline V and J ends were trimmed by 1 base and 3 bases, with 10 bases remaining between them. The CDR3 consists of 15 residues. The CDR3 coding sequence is TGTGCCACCAGCAGAGGAGGGGGATCCAATCAGCCCCAGCATTTT. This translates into CATSRGGGSNQPQHF. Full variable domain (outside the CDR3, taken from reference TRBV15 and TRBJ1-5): DAMVIQNPRYQVTQFGKPVTLSCSQTLNHNVMYWYQQKSSQAPKLLFHYYDKDFNNEADTPDNFQSRRPNTSFCFLDIRSPGLGDTAMYLCATSRGGGSNQPQHFGDGTRLSIL.

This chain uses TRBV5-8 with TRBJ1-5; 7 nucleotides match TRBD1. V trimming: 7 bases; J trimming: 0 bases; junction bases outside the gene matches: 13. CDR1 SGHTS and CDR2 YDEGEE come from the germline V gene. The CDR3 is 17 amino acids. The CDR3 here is CASAESGTAYSNQPQHF. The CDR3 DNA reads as TGTGCCAGCGCAGAGTCCGGGACAGCCTATAGCAATCAGCCCCAGCATTTT.

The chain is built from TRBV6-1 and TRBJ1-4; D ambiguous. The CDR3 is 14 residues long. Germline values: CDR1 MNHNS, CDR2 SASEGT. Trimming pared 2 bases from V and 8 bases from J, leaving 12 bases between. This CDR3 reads CASSERVRNEKLFF. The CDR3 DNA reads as TGTGCCAGCAGTGAACGGGTTCGCAACGAAAAACTGTTTTTT.